A single sample gave rise to the 5 T cell receptor beta chains below, sequenced in a study of T-cell reconstitution after alpha-beta-depleted transplantation in children. Preparation of the TCRbeta library used unique molecular identifiers. TCRdb called the PCR reads again in MiXCR, with one record for every CDR3 protein. The sample shows approximately 240,000 distinct CDR3 sequences, roughly 11% of them seen only once. Sequenced here: PBMCs, sampled before TCRalphabeta/CD19-depleted stem cell transplant. The receptor source for this set is a child less than two years old with acute myeloid leukemia, due to receive a stem cell transplant.

J is TRBJ2-1 and V is TRBV20-1; 7 nucleotides align to TRBD2. This CDR3 contains 14 residues. V gave up 0 bases and J gave up 6 bases; unmatched junction bases: 5. Germline lookup yields CDR1 DFQATT and CDR2 SNEGSKA (reference sequence). CDR3 DNA sequence: TGCAGTGCTAGAGAGGGTGCGGGGGTCAATGAGCAGTTCTTC. Translating gives CSAREGAGVNEQFF.

This clonotype occurred many times. The chain carries TRBV5-4 and TRBJ2-7, with 10 bases lining up with TRBD2. CDR1 is SGHNT and CDR2 is YYREEE in the germline V gene (reference sequence). This CDR3 is 14 amino acids long. J was trimmed by 6 bases and V by 0 bases; bases with no gene match: 3. Written as DNA, the CDR3 is TGTGCCAGCAGCTTGGGTTTAGCGGGAGGCGAGCAGTACTTC. It codes for CASSLGLAGGEQYF.

Ten or more counts support this clonotype. The chain is built from TRBV12-3 or TRBV12-4 and TRBJ2-3; D might be TRBD1 (5 bases). This CDR3 region has 12 residues. V lost 5 bases and J 5 bases, leaving 8 bases between the germline ends. CDR3 protein: CASSPRGDTQYF. The CDR3 region has the DNA TGTGCCAGCAGTCCTAGGGGAGATACGCAGTATTTT.

The table lists this clonotype with many counts. The J gene is TRBJ1-2, the V gene TRBV10-3; a possible D gene is TRBD1 (5 bases). Germline V gene data show CDR1 as ENHRY and CDR2 as SYGVKD. The CDR3 extends over 15 amino acids. Trimming left V 0 bases short and J 4 bases short, with 12 bases between. The CDR3 spells CAISESNRGPYGYTF. CDR3 bases: TGTGCCATCAGTGAGTCGAATAGGGGTCCCTATGGCTACACCTTC.

In the case of this clonotype: A much larger clone differs from this one at a single base, so this may be a read error. The genes are TRBV5-1 and TRBJ2-2; 7 nucleotides align to TRBD2. CDR3 length: 17 amino acids. The germline V gene has CDR1 SGHRS and CDR2 YFSETQ. Here the CDR3 DNA reads TGCGCCAGCAGCTTGTTGGTGCGGGGGAAAGGGGCCGGGGTGCTGTTTTTT. This encodes CASSLLVRGKGAGVLFF.